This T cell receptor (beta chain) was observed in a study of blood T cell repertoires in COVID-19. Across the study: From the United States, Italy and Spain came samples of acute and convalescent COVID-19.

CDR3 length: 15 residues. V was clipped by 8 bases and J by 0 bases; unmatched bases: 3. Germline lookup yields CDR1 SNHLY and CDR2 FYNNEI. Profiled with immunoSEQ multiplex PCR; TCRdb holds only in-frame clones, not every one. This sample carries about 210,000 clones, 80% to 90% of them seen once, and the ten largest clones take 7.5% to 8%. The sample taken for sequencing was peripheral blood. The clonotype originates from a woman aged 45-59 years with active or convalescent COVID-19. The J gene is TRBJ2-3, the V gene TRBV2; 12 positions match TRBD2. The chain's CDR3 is CASGTSGSSTDTQYF. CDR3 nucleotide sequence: TGTGCCAGCGGGACTAGCGGGTCTAGCACAGATACGCAGTATTTT.